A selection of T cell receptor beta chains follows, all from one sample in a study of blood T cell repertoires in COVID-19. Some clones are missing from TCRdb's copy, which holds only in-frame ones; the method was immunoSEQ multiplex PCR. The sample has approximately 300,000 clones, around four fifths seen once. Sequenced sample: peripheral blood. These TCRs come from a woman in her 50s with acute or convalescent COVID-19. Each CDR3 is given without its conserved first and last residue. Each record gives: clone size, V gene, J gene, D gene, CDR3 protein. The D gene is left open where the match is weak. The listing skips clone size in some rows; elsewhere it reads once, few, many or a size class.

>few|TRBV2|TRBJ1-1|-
ASDPTGSNTEAF
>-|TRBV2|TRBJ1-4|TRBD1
ASSEDRDRGEKLF
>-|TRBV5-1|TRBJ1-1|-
ASSFGVAGTEAF
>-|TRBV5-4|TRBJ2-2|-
ASSLAGSNTGELF
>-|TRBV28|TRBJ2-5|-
ASSFNREETQY
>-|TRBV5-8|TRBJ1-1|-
ASREGGTTEAF
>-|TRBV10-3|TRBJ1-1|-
AISEGAVNTEAF
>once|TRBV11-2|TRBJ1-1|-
ASPIPLGEAF
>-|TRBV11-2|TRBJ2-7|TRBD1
ASSSLRQGMNYEQY
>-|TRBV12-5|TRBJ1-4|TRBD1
ASGLGQGNEKLF
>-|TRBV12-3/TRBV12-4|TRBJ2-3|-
ASTKGGADTQY
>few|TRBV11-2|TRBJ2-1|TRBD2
ASSRPPGLAGGAEQF
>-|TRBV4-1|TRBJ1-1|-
ASSQHDRTYTEAF
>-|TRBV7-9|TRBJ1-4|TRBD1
ASSSGQGEYEKLF
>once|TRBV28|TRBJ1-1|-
ASIQQAEAF
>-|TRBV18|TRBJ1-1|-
ASSPSVQPNTEAF
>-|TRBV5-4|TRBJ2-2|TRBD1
ASAPGQGYANTGELF
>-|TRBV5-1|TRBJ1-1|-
ASSQGLMNTEAF
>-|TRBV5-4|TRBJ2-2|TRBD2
ASSWGLAENTGELF
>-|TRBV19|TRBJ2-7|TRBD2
ASARTSVSYEQY
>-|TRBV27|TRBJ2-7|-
ASRAVTGSLSSYEQY
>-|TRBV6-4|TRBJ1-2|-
ASRSTGWDT
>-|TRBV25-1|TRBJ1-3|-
ASSAGVLGGNTIY
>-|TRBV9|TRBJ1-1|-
ASSAHRDVTEAF
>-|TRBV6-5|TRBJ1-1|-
ASSLPGGRDTEAF
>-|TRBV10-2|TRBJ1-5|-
ASSGDSYQPQH
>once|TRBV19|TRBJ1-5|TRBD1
ASSVPEGQGVQPQH
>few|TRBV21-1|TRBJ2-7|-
ARRTSGGWEQY
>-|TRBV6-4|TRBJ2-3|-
ASSPAGGGTDTQY
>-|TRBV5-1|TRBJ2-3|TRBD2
ASSLGGLALDTQY
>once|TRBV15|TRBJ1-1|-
ATSRRGGNTEAF
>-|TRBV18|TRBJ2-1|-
ASSPRTETYNEQF
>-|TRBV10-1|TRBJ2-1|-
ASSDRVENEQF
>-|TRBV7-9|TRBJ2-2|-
ASIPGSGELF
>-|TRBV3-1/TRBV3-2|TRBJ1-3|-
ASSQNSDSGNTIY
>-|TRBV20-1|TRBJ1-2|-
SARRPYGYT
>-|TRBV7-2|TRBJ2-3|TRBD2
ASSIRTSGTQY
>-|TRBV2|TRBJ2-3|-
ASSAAEGVGTQY
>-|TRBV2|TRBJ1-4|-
ASSQKTAAQGKLF
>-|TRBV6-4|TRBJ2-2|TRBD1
ASSDQPGQGAGELF
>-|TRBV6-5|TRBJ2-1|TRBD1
ASSDRDRGRYEQF
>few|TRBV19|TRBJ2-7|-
ASSAHRDGGEQY
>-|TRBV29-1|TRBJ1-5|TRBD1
SVALTGLNQPQH
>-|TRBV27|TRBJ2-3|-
ASSPPTSTDTQY
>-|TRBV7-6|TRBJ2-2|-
ASSLRPDFRGNTGELF
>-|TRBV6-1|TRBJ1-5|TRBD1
ATGQGSQPQH
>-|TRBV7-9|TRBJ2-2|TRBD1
ASSSRRDSITGELF
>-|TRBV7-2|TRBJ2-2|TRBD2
ASSLDLAGGPELF
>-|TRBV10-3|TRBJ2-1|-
AISDSGPSDREQF
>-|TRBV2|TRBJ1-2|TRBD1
ASSPGQGVKDYGYT
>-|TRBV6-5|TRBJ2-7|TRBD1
ASSLRQGAYEQY